The entry below describes one TCR beta chain. Trimming removed 1 base at V and 1 base at J, with 10 bases between. The CDR3 sequence is 15 residues long. Germline loops: CDR1 SGHVS, CDR2 FQNEAQ. This record belongs to a study of blood T cell repertoires in COVID-19. The overall study: T cells, B-cell-depleted T cells, or PBMCs provided the cDNA or gDNA that served as material.

Some clones are missing from TCRdb's copy, which holds only in-frame ones; the method was immunoSEQ multiplex PCR. This table has approximately 30,000 clones, about 92% appearing once. The chain carries TRBV7-8 and TRBJ1-1; D not certain. The sample comprised peripheral blood. This sequence was found in a man in his sixties or seventies with active or convalescent COVID-19. CDR3 DNA sequence: TGTGCCAGCAGCTTAGGCCCGGGAGGGAACACTGAAGCTTTCTTT. This gives the protein CASSLGPGGNTEAFF.